Following are 25 T cell receptor beta chains from one sample sequenced in a study of cytomegalovirus exposure and HLA in healthy donors. PCR involved 60 Vbeta and 13 Jbeta primers. The data were produced by immunoSEQ multiplex PCR, yet TCRdb's version contains in-frame clones alone and is incomplete. The table records approximately 160,000 clones, over 70% of them present only once. The specimen was PBMCs. Receptors originate from a man in his thirties or forties in good health and CMV-seropositive.

This chain links TRBV2 with TRBJ1-3; a possible D gene is TRBD1 (5 bases). From germline, CDR1 is SNHLY and CDR2 FYNNEI. The V end was cut by 7 bases, the J end by 2 bases, with 12 bases between. The CDR3 extends over 14 amino acids. This CDR3 is CASNSGLPGNTIYF. The CDR3 DNA is TGTGCCAGCAATTCAGGGCTACCTGGAAACACCATATATTTT.

This sequence joins TRBV5-1 and TRBJ1-6; perhaps TRBD1 as D (5 bases). Per germline, CDR1 SGHRS and CDR2 YFSETQ. Trimming removed 2 bases at V and 8 bases at J, with 14 bases between. The CDR3 extends over 15 amino acids. CDR3 loop: CASSFFQGGDSPLHF. The CDR3 bases are TGCGCCAGCAGCTTTTTCCAGGGTGGGGATTCACCCCTCCACTTT.

CDR3 sequence (DNA): TGTGCCAGCAGTTTCGCGGGGGGATACAATGAGCAGTTCTTC. Protein: CASSFAGGYNEQFF. The chain links TRBV28 to TRBJ2-1, with 8 bases aligning to TRBD2. Germline V gene sequence: CDR1 MDHEN, CDR2 SYDVKM. This CDR3 is 14 amino acids long. The ends lost 3 bases at V and 4 bases at J; junction bases unmatched: 2.

The chain is built from TRBV28 and TRBJ1-1, with a weak D call TRBD1 (6 bases). The germline V and J ends were trimmed by 2 bases and 4 bases, with 14 bases remaining between them. This CDR3 region has 15 residues. The V gene's germline CDR1 is MDHEN and CDR2 SYDVKM. The CDR3 here is CASSLIGGPVTEAFF. CDR3 nucleotide sequence: TGTGCCAGCAGTTTAATCGGGGGGCCCGTCACTGAAGCTTTCTTT. Full variable domain (missing parts from reference TRBV28 and TRBJ1-1): DVKVTQSSRYLVKRTGEKVFLECVQDMDHENMFWYRQDPGLGLRLIYFSYDVKMKEKGDIPEGYSVSREKKERFSLILESASTNQTSMYLCASSLIGGPVTEAFFGQGTRLTVV.

This rearrangement joins TRBV15 to TRBJ1-5; D gene uncertain. The CDR3 is 16 amino acids. Germline V gives CDR1 LNHNV, CDR2 YYDKDF (reference sequence). The V and J ends lost 0 bases and 1 base respectively, with 10 bases between them. This CDR3 reads CATSRDREPSNQPQHF. The CDR3 DNA reads TGTGCCACCAGCAGAGATCGCGAACCCAGCAATCAGCCCCAGCATTTT.

The chain combines TRBV11-3 with TRBJ2-5; TRBD2 matches 8 bases. Losses at the gene ends were 5 bases for V and 7 bases for J; bases not matched to a gene: 12. This CDR3 has 15 residues. Germline V lookup: CDR1 SGHNT, CDR2 YENEEA. The CDR3 here is CASSPLRGGVGTQYF. The CDR3 nucleotides are TGTGCCAGCAGCCCCCTCCGGGGGGGTGTGGGGACCCAGTACTTC. Full variable domain (missing parts from reference TRBV11-3 and TRBJ2-5): EAGVVQSPRYKIIEKKQPVAFWCNPISGHNTLYWYLQNLGQGPELLIRYENEEAVDDSQLPKDRFSAERLKGVDSTLKIQPAELGDSAVYLCASSPLRGGVGTQYFGPGTRLLVL.

The sample holds one count of this clone. The chain has TRBV28 and TRBJ1-5; no definite D call. V was clipped by 6 bases and J by 5 bases, with 11 bases between them. This CDR3 comprises 13 residues. Per the germline V gene, CDR1 is MDHEN and CDR2 is SYDVKM. CDR3 coding DNA: TGTGCCAGCAGCTGGGAGTGGGATCAGCCCCAGCATTTT. It specifies CASSWEWDQPQHF.

The chain uses TRBV6-5 and TRBJ1-1, with 10 bases lining up with TRBD1. The V segment lost 0 bases and the J segment 4 bases; nucleotides outside the gene matches: 5. The V gene's germline CDR1 is MNHEY and CDR2 SVGAGI. The CDR3 extends over 16 amino acids. This CDR3 reads CASSYSGTGDVTEAFF. In DNA, the CDR3 is TGTGCCAGCAGTTACTCGGGGACAGGGGACGTCACTGAAGCTTTCTTT.

The gene calls are TRBV5-1 and TRBJ1-1, with D perhaps TRBD1 (5 bases). The V end lost 2 bases, the J end lost 1 base, and 9 bases lay between the germline ends. The CDR3 spans 14 residues. From germline, CDR1 is SGHRS and CDR2 YFSETQ. Here the CDR3 reads CASSFQGGNTEAFF. CDR3 nucleotides: TGCGCCAGCAGCTTTCAGGGCGGGAACACTGAAGCTTTCTTT.

This clone came up many times. This chain joins TRBV19 and TRBJ2-1; 9 bases match TRBD1. The CDR3 extends over 15 amino acids. V shed 5 bases and J 5 bases; nucleotides not matched to a gene: 7. The germline CDR1 and CDR2 sequences are LNHDA and SQIVND (reference sequence). The CDR3 DNA is TGTGCCAGTAGTCCATGGGGACAGGGACACAATGAGCAGTTCTTC. Translated: CASSPWGQGHNEQFF. The full variable domain, completed using reference TRBV19 and TRBJ2-1, is DGGITQSPKYLFRKEGQNVTLSCEQNLNHDAMYWYRQDPGQGLRLIYYSQIVNDFQKGDIAEGYSVSREKKESFPLTVTSAQKNPTAFYLCASSPWGQGHNEQFFGPGTRLTVL.

The chain links TRBV19 to TRBJ2-7; TRBD2 matches 10 bases. V lost 3 bases, J lost 5 bases, and 4 bases stayed unmatched. The CDR3 has 14 amino acids. Germline loops: CDR1 LNHDA, CDR2 SQIVND (reference sequence). CDR3 loop: CASSIILAGDEQYF. The CDR3, as DNA: TGTGCCAGTAGTATTATCCTAGCGGGGGACGAGCAGTACTTC.

J is TRBJ2-1 and V is TRBV5-1; weak D call: TRBD2 (6 bases). Germline CDR1 is SGHRS and CDR2 is YFSETQ. The CDR3 spans 15 residues. Trimming stripped 7 bases from V and 2 bases from J, with 16 bases between. CDR3 coding DNA: TGCGCCAGCGACCCGGGGGACTCGACCTACAATGAGCAGTTCTTC. It encodes CASDPGDSTYNEQFF.

This clone is a singleton in its sample. The rearrangement links TRBV12-5 to TRBJ2-3, with D perhaps matching TRBD1 (7 bases). The germline CDR1 and CDR2 sequences are LGHNT and FRNRAP. V dropped 6 bases and J dropped 0 bases, with 16 bases sitting between them. This CDR3 is 16 amino acids long. The CDR3 spells CASGHQGGLSTDTQYF. The CDR3, as DNA: TGTGCTAGTGGCCATCAGGGGGGCCTGAGCACAGATACGCAGTATTTT.

Remarks on this clone: The junction does not match germline at one end; this may be a read error. V usage is TRBV7-2 and J usage is TRBJ2-1, with TRBD1 matching 9 bases. The CDR3 has 12 residues. CDR1 is SGHTA and CDR2 is FQGNSA in the germline V gene. This chain's CDR3 is CASSFTGGGAVF. CDR3 sequence (DNA): TGTGCCAGCAGCTTTACAGGGGGCGGAGCGGTCTTC.

About this clone: Additional DNA sequences in this sample encode the identical CDR3. The chain combines TRBV11-2 with TRBJ2-5; TRBD2 agrees at 9 bases. The J segment lost 4 bases and the V segment lost 5 bases, leaving 8 bases of the junction unmatched. This CDR3 is 15 amino acids long. CDR1 SGHAT and CDR2 FQNNGV come from the germline V gene. The CDR3 loop reads CASSLGGLAAETQYF. The CDR3 DNA sequence: TGTGCCAGCAGCCTGGGGGGACTAGCAGCAGAGACCCAGTACTTC.

This clone was counted only a few times. J is TRBJ2-5 and V is TRBV2; TRBD2 aligns across 7 bases. The CDR3 extends over 12 amino acids. The germline gives CDR1 SNHLY, CDR2 FYNNEI. The V segment lost 8 bases and the J segment 5 bases; nucleotides outside the gene matches: 5. The CDR3: CASGGGEETQYF. As DNA, the CDR3 is TGTGCCAGCGGTGGGGGGGAGGAGACCCAGTACTTC.

The V gene is TRBV28, the J gene TRBJ1-2; 9 bases match TRBD1. Germline V gene sequence: CDR1 MDHEN, CDR2 SYDVKM. This CDR3 is 14 amino acids long. The V and J ends lost 4 bases and 4 bases, in that order; junction bases with no gene match: 4. CDR3 nucleotides: TGTGCCAGCAGTTCGCCGGACAGGGGCTATGGCTACACCTTC. It yields the protein CASSSPDRGYGYTF.

The V gene is TRBV28, the J gene TRBJ2-2, with D unresolved. Germline V gives CDR1 MDHEN, CDR2 SYDVKM. V was shortened by 5 bases and J by 2 bases, with 3 bases between the two germline ends. This CDR3 contains 12 residues. CDR3 protein: CASSLNTGELFF. The CDR3 region has the DNA TGTGCCAGCAGTCTTAACACCGGGGAGCTGTTTTTT.

The chain links TRBV9 to TRBJ1-6, with a weak D call TRBD1 (5 bases). The CDR3 covers 15 residues. In germline, CDR1 is SGDLS, CDR2 YYNGEE. The V end was cut by 5 bases, the J end by 9 bases, with 18 bases between. CDR3 loop: CASSTGQVDGSPLHF. As DNA, the CDR3 is TGTGCCAGCAGTACAGGTCAAGTGGATGGTTCACCCCTCCACTTT.

This clone was recorded only once. This rearrangement joins TRBV30 to TRBJ1-1; 7 bases align to TRBD1. Per germline, CDR1 GTSNPN and CDR2 SVGIG (reference sequence). J was trimmed by 2 bases and V by 4 bases; bases with no gene match: 4. This CDR3 has 13 residues. CDR3 sequence: CAWTTGANTEAFF. The CDR3 bases are TGTGCCTGGACAACAGGGGCAAACACTGAAGCTTTCTTT.

This clone was recorded only once. This chain connects TRBV27 to TRBJ1-1, with D possibly matching TRBD1 (6 bases). The CDR3 has 14 residues. Trimming pared 8 bases from V and 2 bases from J, leaving 15 bases between. Germline CDR1 MNHEY, CDR2 SMNVEV (reference sequence). CDR3 sequence: CASRTGTPNTEAFF. The CDR3 DNA is TGTGCCAGCCGGACCGGGACACCTAACACTGAAGCTTTCTTT.

This clone was observed a few times. This chain connects TRBV30 to TRBJ2-7, with 12 nucleotides matching TRBD2. Germline V CDR1 and CDR2: GTSNPN, SVGIG (reference sequence). J was trimmed by 4 bases and V by 5 bases; bases with no gene match: 6. The CDR3 length is 14 residues. CDR3 protein: CAWGGLAGSYEQYF. In DNA form, the CDR3 reads TGTGCCTGGGGTGGACTAGCGGGATCTTACGAGCAGTACTTC.

This chain connects TRBV27 to TRBJ1-1; TRBD1 matches 9 bases. CDR1 is MNHEY and CDR2 is SMNVEV in the germline V gene (reference sequence). The junction had 11 bases not matched to a gene; V was cut back by 5 bases and J by 4 bases. The CDR3 is made up of 16 amino acids. For the CDR3, the DNA is TGTGCCAGCAGTCTCCTTTGGAACAGGGGGCCCACTGAAGCTTTCTTT. Protein product: CASSLLWNRGPTEAFF.

This clone has more than one count but fewer than ten. This chain joins TRBV15 and TRBJ1-3; possible D gene TRBD1, 5 bases. Trimming took 0 bases from V and 3 from J, leaving 15 bases between them. The CDR3 spans 17 residues. The germline gives CDR1 LNHNV, CDR2 YYDKDF (reference sequence). This CDR3 reads CATSRDLPRVDGNTIYF. In nucleotides, the CDR3 is TGTGCCACCAGCAGAGATCTACCCAGGGTCGATGGAAACACCATATATTTT.

This chain links TRBV7-6 with TRBJ2-3, with 12 bases that match TRBD2. Germline V lookup: CDR1 SGHVS, CDR2 FNYEAQ. V trimming: 5 bases; J trimming: 4 bases; junction bases outside the gene matches: 7. CDR3 length equals 16 residues. The CDR3 DNA reads as TGTGCCAGCAGCGCCCGACTAGCGGGAGCCGCAGATACGCAGTATTTT. This codes for CASSARLAGAADTQYF.